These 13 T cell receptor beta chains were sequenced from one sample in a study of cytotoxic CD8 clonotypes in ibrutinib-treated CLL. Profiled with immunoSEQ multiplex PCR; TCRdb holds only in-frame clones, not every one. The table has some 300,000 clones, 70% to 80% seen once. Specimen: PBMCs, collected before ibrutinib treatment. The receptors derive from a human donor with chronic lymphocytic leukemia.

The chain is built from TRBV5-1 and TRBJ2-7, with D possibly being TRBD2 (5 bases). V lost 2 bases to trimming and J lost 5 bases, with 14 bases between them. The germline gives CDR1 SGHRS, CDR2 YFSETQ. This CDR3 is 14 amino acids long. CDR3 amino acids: CASSFLSPEDEQYF. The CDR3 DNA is TGCGCCAGCAGCTTTCTTAGTCCGGAGGACGAGCAGTACTTC.

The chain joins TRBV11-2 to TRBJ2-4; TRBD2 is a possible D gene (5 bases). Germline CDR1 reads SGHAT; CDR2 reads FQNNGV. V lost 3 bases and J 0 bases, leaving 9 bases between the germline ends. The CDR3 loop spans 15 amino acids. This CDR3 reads CASSLWRAAKNIQYF. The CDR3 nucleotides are TGTGCCAGCAGCTTGTGGCGGGCAGCCAAAAACATTCAGTACTTC.

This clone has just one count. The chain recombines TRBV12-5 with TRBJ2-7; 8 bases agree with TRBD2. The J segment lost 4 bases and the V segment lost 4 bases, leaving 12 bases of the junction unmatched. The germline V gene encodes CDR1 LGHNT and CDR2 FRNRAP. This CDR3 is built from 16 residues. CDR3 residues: CASGWPLDSGIYEQYF. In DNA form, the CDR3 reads TGTGCTAGTGGTTGGCCTTTGGATAGCGGGATATACGAGCAGTACTTC.

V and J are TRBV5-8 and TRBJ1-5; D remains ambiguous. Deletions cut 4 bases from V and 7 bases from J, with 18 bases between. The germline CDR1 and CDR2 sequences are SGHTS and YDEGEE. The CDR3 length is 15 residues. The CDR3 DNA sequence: TGTGCCAGCAGCGGAGTCTGGGATCGGGTGCAGCCCCAGCATTTT. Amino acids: CASSGVWDRVQPQHF.

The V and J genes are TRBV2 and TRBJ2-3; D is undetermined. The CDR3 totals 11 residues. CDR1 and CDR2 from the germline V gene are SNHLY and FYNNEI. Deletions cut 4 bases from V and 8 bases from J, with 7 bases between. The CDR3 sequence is CASSALSTQYF. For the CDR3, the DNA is TGTGCCAGCAGTGCGTTGAGTACGCAGTATTTT.

The CDR3 coding sequence is TGTGCCATTAAACAGGGGCACTATGGCTACACCTTC. As protein: CAIKQGHYGYTF. This chain connects TRBV6-5 to TRBJ1-2, with 7 bases lining up with TRBD1. The CDR3 spans 12 residues. V lost 10 bases, J lost 3 bases, and 5 bases stayed unmatched. Germline V gene data show CDR1 as MNHEY and CDR2 as SVGAGI.

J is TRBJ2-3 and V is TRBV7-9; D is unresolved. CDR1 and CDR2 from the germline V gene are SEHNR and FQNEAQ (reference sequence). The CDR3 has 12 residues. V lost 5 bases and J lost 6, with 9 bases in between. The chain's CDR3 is CASSITWDTQYF. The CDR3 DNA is TGTGCCAGCAGCATTACCTGGGATACGCAGTATTTT.

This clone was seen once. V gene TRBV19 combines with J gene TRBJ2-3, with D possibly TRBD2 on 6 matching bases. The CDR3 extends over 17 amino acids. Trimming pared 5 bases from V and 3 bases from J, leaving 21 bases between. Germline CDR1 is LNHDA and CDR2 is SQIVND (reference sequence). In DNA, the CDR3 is TGTGCCAGTAGTTTGGGTCGGACGGGAGTTTCGACAGATACGCAGTATTTT. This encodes CASSLGRTGVSTDTQYF.

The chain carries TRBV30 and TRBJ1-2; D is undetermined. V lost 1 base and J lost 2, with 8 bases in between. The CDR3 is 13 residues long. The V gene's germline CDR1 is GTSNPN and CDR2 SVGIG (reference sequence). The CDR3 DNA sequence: TGTGCCTGGAGTGAAGTAGGGAACTATGGCTACACCTTC. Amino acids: CAWSEVGNYGYTF.

As DNA, the CDR3 is TGTGCCAGCAGTCGTACAGGGGGCTCTGAAGCTTTCTTT. It encodes CASSRTGGSEAFF. The chain links TRBV6-5 to TRBJ1-1; 9 bases fit TRBD1. Germline V gives CDR1 MNHEY, CDR2 SVGAGI. Germline trimming cut 5 bases from V and 6 bases from J; bases unmatched to any gene: 4. The CDR3 loop spans 13 amino acids.

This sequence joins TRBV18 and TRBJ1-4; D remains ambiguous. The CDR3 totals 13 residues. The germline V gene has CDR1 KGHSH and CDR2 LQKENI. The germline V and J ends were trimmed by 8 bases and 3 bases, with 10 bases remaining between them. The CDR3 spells CASRGGANEKLFF. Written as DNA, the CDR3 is TGTGCCAGCCGGGGTGGTGCTAATGAAAAACTGTTTTTT.

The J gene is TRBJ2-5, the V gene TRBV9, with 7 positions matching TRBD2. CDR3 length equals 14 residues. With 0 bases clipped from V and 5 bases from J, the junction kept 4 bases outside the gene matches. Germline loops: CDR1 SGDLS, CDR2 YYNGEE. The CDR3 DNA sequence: TGTGCCAGCAGCGTAGTCTCAGCGGGGGAGACCCAGTACTTC. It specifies CASSVVSAGETQYF.

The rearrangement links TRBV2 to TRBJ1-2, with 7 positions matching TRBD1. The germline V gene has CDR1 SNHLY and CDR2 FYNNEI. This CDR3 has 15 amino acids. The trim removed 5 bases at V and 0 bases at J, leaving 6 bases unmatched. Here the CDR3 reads CASSFTGATNYGYTF. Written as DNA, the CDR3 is TGTGCCAGCAGTTTCACAGGGGCCACTAACTATGGCTACACCTTC.